The 24 T cell receptor beta chains given below trace back to one sample, sequenced in a study of shared clonotypes between healthy human individuals. The protocol was immunoSEQ multiplex PCR, while the TCRdb copy is restricted to in-frame clones and leaves out a portion. Here the sample spans about 79,000 clones, 60% to 65% being singletons. The sequenced sample was memory CD8+ T cells sorted from blood. The subset: CD45RO+ cells pooled with CCR7-negative TemRA cells. The receptors shown here come from a young man in good health.

The J gene is TRBJ2-1, the V gene TRBV29-1; 12 bases fit TRBD2. This CDR3 has 15 residues. The germline V gene has CDR1 SQVTM and CDR2 ANQGSEA. The V and J ends lost 1 base and 7 bases, in that order; junction bases with no gene match: 5. The CDR3 DNA reads TGCAGCGTTGAAGCCCCAGGACTAGCGGGAAATGAGCAGTTCTTC. This encodes CSVEAPGLAGNEQFF.

In regard to this clone: A read error may explain this, as a much larger clone is one base away. This chain links TRBV7-9 with TRBJ2-5; D perhaps matches TRBD1 (5 bases). This CDR3 region has 14 residues. Trimming removed 4 bases from V and 1 base from J, with 10 bases in between. Germline V lookup: CDR1 SEHNR, CDR2 FQNEAQ (reference sequence). DNA for the CDR3: TGTGCCAGCAGCTCCGACAGACTCCAAGAGACCCAGTACTTC. Translation: CASSSDRLQETQYF.

This chain uses TRBV19 with TRBJ2-1; 14 bases fit TRBD2. This CDR3 is 14 amino acids long. Germline CDR1 is LNHDA and CDR2 is SQIVND (reference sequence). J lost 9 bases, V lost 7 bases, and 5 bases had no gene match. CDR3 coding DNA: TGTGCCAGTACGGGGACTAGCGGGAGTGGTGAGCAGTTCTTC. Its protein is CASTGTSGSGEQFF. The complete variable domain, with remaining parts taken from reference TRBV19 and TRBJ2-1, reads DGGITQSPKYLFRKEGQNVTLSCEQNLNHDAMYWYRQDPGQGLRLIYYSQIVNDFQKGDIAEGYSVSREKKESFPLTVTSAQKNPTAFYLCASTGTSGSGEQFFGPGTRLTVL.

Ten or more counts support this clone. The chain is built from TRBV10-3 and TRBJ2-1; 7 bases align to TRBD2. The junction had 14 bases not matched to a gene; V was cut back by 6 bases and J by 0 bases. Germline V gene data show CDR1 as ENHRY and CDR2 as SYGVKD. The CDR3 runs to 18 residues. CDR3 coding DNA: TGTGCCATCAGCGACCGGGACTATAGAAAGAGCTCCTACAATGAGCAGTTCTTC. Protein: CAISDRDYRKSSYNEQFF.

The genes are TRBV15 and TRBJ2-2; maybe TRBD1 (5 bases). This CDR3 is 19 amino acids long. V lost 3 bases and J 5 bases, leaving 25 bases between the germline ends. Germline V gene lookup returns CDR1 LNHNV and CDR2 YYDKDF (reference sequence). CDR3: CATSSTPTRRVYGTGELFF. DNA of the CDR3: TGTGCCACCAGCAGTACCCCCACGCGCAGGGTGTATGGGACCGGGGAGCTGTTTTTT.

The chain recombines TRBV6-1 with TRBJ2-1; D unresolved. This CDR3 comprises 15 residues. The germline CDR1 and CDR2 sequences are MNHNS and SASEGT. Deletions cut 6 bases from V and 3 bases from J, with 15 bases between. The CDR3 region is CASSLSRDIYNEQFF. CDR3 DNA: TGTGCCAGCAGCCTATCTAGAGACATCTACAATGAGCAGTTCTTC.

This clone was detected once. CDR3 bases: TGTGCCAGCAGCTTACACTTCCAAGAGACCCAGTACTTC. This codes for CASSLHFQETQYF. V and J are TRBV7-2 and TRBJ2-5; D gene uncertain. Germline CDR1 is SGHTA and CDR2 is FQGNSA. Trimming stripped 2 bases from V and 1 base from J, with 5 bases between. The length of the CDR3 is 13 residues.

This rearrangement joins TRBV15 to TRBJ1-5, with D uncertain. Trimming removed 8 bases from V and 4 bases from J, with 9 bases in between. Germline V CDR1 and CDR2: LNHNV, YYDKDF (reference sequence). The CDR3 contains 12 residues. CDR3 in amino acids: CATGFLNQPQHF. For the CDR3, the DNA is TGTGCCACCGGATTTTTGAATCAGCCCCAGCATTTT.

This clone was picked up a small number of times. The rearrangement uses TRBV2 and TRBJ2-5; D perhaps matches TRBD2 (6 bases). The CDR3 sequence is 13 residues long. V lost 2 bases to trimming and J lost 7 bases, with 11 bases between them. The germline V gene encodes CDR1 SNHLY and CDR2 FYNNEI. The CDR3 loop is CASSENGSGTQYF. The CDR3 nucleotides read TGTGCCAGCAGTGAAAACGGGAGCGGGACCCAGTACTTC.

A note on this clone: Possible read error: a much larger clone is one base away. The V call is TRBV25-1, the J call TRBJ2-2, with D uncertain. Between the trimmed V and J ends, which lost 6 bases and 5 bases, there was a span of 7 bases. Per the germline V gene, CDR1 is MGHDK and CDR2 is SYGVNS. The CDR3 spans 12 residues. CDR3 residues: CASSSGTGELFF. CDR3 bases: TGTGCCAGCAGCAGTGGGACCGGGGAGCTGTTTTTT.

The chain has TRBV5-4 and TRBJ2-7; D is possibly TRBD2 (5 bases). The CDR3 has 14 amino acids. V dropped 3 bases and J dropped 2 bases, with 12 bases sitting between them. Per the germline V gene, CDR1 is SGHNT and CDR2 is YYREEE (reference sequence). CDR3 in amino acids: CASSSHTRPYEQYF. In DNA form, the CDR3 reads TGTGCCAGCAGCTCCCATACTAGGCCCTACGAGCAGTACTTC.

Comments on this clone: One base separates it from a far larger clone, so it is likely a read error. The chain joins TRBV5-1 to TRBJ2-7; D may be TRBD1 (6 bases). Germline V gene data show CDR1 as SGHRS and CDR2 as YFSETQ. The CDR3 loop spans 14 amino acids. Trimming took off 5 bases at V and 5 bases at J, with 17 bases between the two ends. The CDR3 DNA reads TGCGCCAGCAGGGGGTTTGTCTCAGGGGACGAGCAGTACTTC. The encoded protein is CASRGFVSGDEQYF.

The CDR3 nucleotides are TGCAGCGTTGAAGATTCGGCCGACGAGCAGTACTTC. Protein sequence: CSVEDSADEQYF. The gene calls are TRBV29-1 and TRBJ2-7, with D hard to call. The germline gives CDR1 SQVTM, CDR2 ANQGSEA. This CDR3 is built from 12 residues. V gave up 0 bases and J gave up 5 bases, with 8 bases separating them.

This clone appeared a single time. The identical CDR3 is also encoded by other nucleotide sequences in the sample. This chain joins TRBV29-1 and TRBJ2-1; 10 bases agree with TRBD1. CDR3 size: 13 residues. CDR1 SQVTM and CDR2 ANQGSEA come from the germline V gene. The ends lost 4 bases at V and 3 bases at J; junction bases unmatched: 0. The CDR3: CSVGTGGYNEQFF. The CDR3 DNA sequence: TGCAGCGTTGGGACAGGGGGCTACAATGAGCAGTTCTTC.

This clone has a handful of counts. CDR3 residues: CASNGEPNYEQYF. The CDR3 region has the DNA TGTGCCAGCAACGGGGAGCCCAACTACGAGCAGTACTTC. The genes are TRBV28 and TRBJ2-7; D is possibly TRBD2 (5 bases). The CDR3 covers 13 residues. CDR1 is MDHEN and CDR2 is SYDVKM in the germline V gene. V lost 7 bases, J lost 3 bases, and 13 bases lay in between. Drawing the rest from reference TRBV28 and TRBJ2-7, the complete variable domain is DVKVTQSSRYLVKRTGEKVFLECVQDMDHENMFWYRQDPGLGLRLIYFSYDVKMKEKGDIPEGYSVSREKKERFSLILESASTNQTSMYLCASNGEPNYEQYFGPGTRLTVT.

The chain links TRBV6-1 to TRBJ1-5, with 7 positions matching TRBD1. Germline CDR1 reads MNHNS; CDR2 reads SASEGT. The CDR3 has 16 amino acids. After removal of 1 base from V and 6 bases from J, the junction contained 9 bases not matched to a gene. The DNA for the CDR3 is TGTGCCAGCAGTGAAGGGATAGACAGGGTTGGTCAGCCCCAGCATTTT. It specifies CASSEGIDRVGQPQHF.

This clone has only a few counts. The CDR3 nucleotides are TGTGCCAGCAGCTCTGGACAGGGGGCATGGGAGCAGTACTTC. This encodes CASSSGQGAWEQYF. This chain joins TRBV5-6 and TRBJ2-7, with 11 nucleotides matching TRBD1. With 3 bases clipped from V and 7 bases from J, the junction kept 6 bases outside the gene matches. The length of the CDR3 is 14 residues. Germline loops: CDR1 SGHDT, CDR2 YYEEEE.

This clone was recorded at least ten times. The chain carries TRBV6-5 and TRBJ2-7; D unresolved. The CDR3 has 13 amino acids. V gave up 5 bases and J gave up 2 bases, with 10 bases separating them. The germline V gene encodes CDR1 MNHEY and CDR2 SVGAGI. CDR3 sequence: CASSAAPTYEQYF. The CDR3 DNA sequence: TGTGCCAGCAGTGCGGCCCCCACCTACGAGCAGTACTTC.

The chain recombines TRBV5-4 with TRBJ2-1, with TRBD2 as a possible D gene (5 bases). The CDR3 totals 15 residues. The V and J ends lost 6 bases and 3 bases respectively, with 16 bases between them. Germline V gene data show CDR1 as SGHNT and CDR2 as YYREEE (reference sequence). The CDR3 DNA sequence: TGTGCCAGCATGGAGGAGCACGTAAACTACAATGAGCAGTTCTTC. Translation: CASMEEHVNYNEQFF.

This clone has a handful of counts. The rearrangement joins TRBV19 to TRBJ2-1; TRBD2 agrees at 8 bases. Germline values: CDR1 LNHDA, CDR2 SQIVND (reference sequence). CDR3 length equals 15 residues. V lost 6 bases and J lost 3; bases outside the gene matches: 7. CDR3 amino acids: CASRFAGGHYNEQFF. Here the CDR3 DNA reads TGTGCCAGTAGATTCGCGGGAGGTCACTACAATGAGCAGTTCTTC.

CDR3 sequence reads: CASSFSGSSDEQYF. The CDR3, as DNA: TGTGCCAGCAGCTTTAGCGGGAGCTCGGACGAGCAGTACTTC. The chain carries TRBV7-8 and TRBJ2-7; 9 nucleotides match TRBD2. Looked up from germline, CDR1 is SGHVS and CDR2 is FQNEAQ. The CDR3 totals 14 residues. V lost 3 bases, J lost 5 bases, and 5 bases stayed unmatched.

The rearrangement uses TRBV7-2 and TRBJ2-7; a weak D match, TRBD1 (5 bases). Trimming cost V 4 bases and J 3 bases, with 10 bases left between them. The CDR3 spans 13 residues. Germline values: CDR1 SGHTA, CDR2 FQGNSA. This CDR3 reads CASSWQGGYEQYF. CDR3 DNA: TGTGCCAGCAGCTGGCAGGGTGGCTACGAGCAGTACTTC.

The CDR3: CASSDVFLQGESEAFF. The CDR3 region has the DNA TGTGCCAGCAGTGATGTGTTTTTACAGGGGGAATCTGAAGCTTTCTTT. The chain recombines TRBV25-1 with TRBJ1-1; TRBD1 agrees at 8 bases. Trimming at V came to 3 bases and at J to 6 bases, leaving 12 bases not matched to a gene. This CDR3 is 16 amino acids long. Per germline, CDR1 MGHDK and CDR2 SYGVNS.

This chain uses TRBV19 with TRBJ2-2; D gene ambiguous. Germline CDR1 LNHDA, CDR2 SQIVND (reference sequence). The CDR3 totals 17 residues. V lost 5 bases to trimming and J lost 6 bases, with 22 bases between them. The CDR3 is CASSFLLTLPMAGELFF. The CDR3 region has the DNA TGTGCCAGTAGTTTTCTGCTTACTCTCCCCATGGCCGGGGAGCTGTTTTTT.